These 23 T cell receptor beta chains were sequenced from one sample in a study of cytomegalovirus exposure and HLA in healthy donors. It was with 60 Vbeta and 13 Jbeta primers that the PCR ran. TCRdb keeps only in-frame clones here, not all; method: immunoSEQ multiplex PCR. Of around 180,000 clones listed, about 83% are singletons. Specimen: PBMCs. All receptors come from a girl between 5 and 17 years old in good health and CMV-seropositive.

The V call is TRBV9, the J call TRBJ1-2, with D possibly TRBD1 on 6 matching bases. The V end was cut by 0 bases, the J end by 8 bases, with 20 bases between. The CDR3 runs to 16 residues. Germline V gives CDR1 SGDLS, CDR2 YYNGEE. CDR3 amino acids: CASSVEWSGVRYGYTF. DNA for the CDR3: TGTGCCAGCAGCGTAGAGTGGTCAGGGGTTAGGTACGGCTACACCTTC.

This CDR3 is CASSPRTVRTEAFF. DNA of the CDR3: TGTGCCAGCAGCCCGAGGACAGTCCGCACTGAAGCTTTCTTT. V gene TRBV13 combines with J gene TRBJ1-1; D may be TRBD1 (6 bases). Germline V gives CDR1 PRHDT, CDR2 FYEKMQ (reference sequence). V was cut by 5 bases and J by 4 bases, with 14 bases left in between. The CDR3 has 14 residues.

This chain uses TRBV18 with TRBJ1-1, with a weak D call TRBD1 (6 bases). The V gene lost 6 bases and the J gene lost 6 bases, with 14 bases spanning the gap. Per germline, CDR1 KGHSH and CDR2 LQKENI. This CDR3 contains 13 residues. In DNA form, the CDR3 reads TGTGCCAGCTCGGGGGCTACAGGGTCTGAAGCTTTCTTT. This gives the protein CASSGATGSEAFF.

The chain links TRBV10-1 to TRBJ1-6; 9 bases agree with TRBD1. The CDR3 consists of 14 residues. J gave up 6 bases and V 6 bases, and 3 bases lay outside the gene matches. CDR1 and CDR2 from the germline V gene are WNHNN and SYGVQD (reference sequence). CDR3 coding DNA: TGCGCCAGCAGCCGGGACAGGGTTAATTCACCCCTCCACTTT. As protein: CASSRDRVNSPLHF.

The chain carries TRBV6-5 and TRBJ1-2; no clear D gene. The ends were cut back, 2 bases at V and 4 bases at J, with 17 bases in the middle. Germline V gene data show CDR1 as MNHEY and CDR2 as SVGAGI. CDR3 size: 16 residues. Here the CDR3 DNA reads TGTGCCAGCAGTTACATTTCGACACGAGAATCCTATGGCTACACCTTC. It specifies CASSYISTRESYGYTF.

This sequence joins TRBV4-1 and TRBJ2-7, with 9 bases identical to TRBD1. V gave up 1 base and J gave up 0 bases; unmatched junction bases: 4. Germline V CDR1 and CDR2: MGHRA, YSYEKL. CDR3 length: 16 residues. The CDR3 loop is CASSQVVQGASYEQYF. The CDR3 DNA is TGCGCCAGCAGCCAAGTGGTACAGGGGGCCTCCTACGAGCAGTACTTC.

The gene calls are TRBV30 and TRBJ1-3; the match to TRBD1 covers 7 bases. The V gene's germline CDR1 is GTSNPN and CDR2 SVGIG (reference sequence). V lost 0 bases to trimming and J lost 0 bases; unmatched junction nucleotides: 11. The CDR3 contains 18 residues. This chain's CDR3 is CAWSVRTGVYLSGNTIYF. The CDR3 DNA sequence: TGTGCCTGGAGTGTACGAACAGGGGTCTACCTCTCTGGAAACACCATATATTTT. The whole variable domain, filled in from reference TRBV30 and TRBJ1-3, reads SQTIHQWPATLVQPVGSPLSLECTVEGTSNPNLYWYRQAAGRGLQLLFYSVGIGQISSEVPQNLSASRPQDRQFILSSKKLLLSDSGFYLCAWSVRTGVYLSGNTIYFGEGSWLTVV.

V gene TRBV5-1 combines with J gene TRBJ1-1, with no clear D. CDR3 size: 15 residues. CDR1 SGHRS and CDR2 YFSETQ come from the germline V gene. V was trimmed by 4 bases and J by 5 bases, leaving 18 bases between them. The DNA of the CDR3 is TGCGCCAGCAGCCCCTTGTCACTGGGAGGGACTGAAGCTTTCTTT. Amino acids: CASSPLSLGGTEAFF.

The V call is TRBV7-3, the J call TRBJ1-1, with D uncertain. The CDR3 loop spans 10 amino acids. With 2 bases removed from V and 11 bases from J, the gap between germline ends came to 6 bases. Per the germline V gene, CDR1 is SGHTA and CDR2 is FQGTGA. The CDR3 is CASSLSSAFF. DNA for the CDR3: TGTGCCAGCAGCTTATCGAGTGCTTTCTTT.

This chain connects TRBV25-1 to TRBJ1-4; D possibly corresponds to TRBD1 (5 bases). The V gene lost 4 bases and the J gene lost 4 bases, with 13 bases spanning the gap. Germline V lookup: CDR1 MGHDK, CDR2 SYGVNS. The CDR3 contains 15 residues. CDR3 in amino acids: CASSGGPGHNEKLFF. The CDR3, as DNA: TGTGCCAGCAGTGGGGGTCCAGGGCATAATGAAAAACTGTTTTTT.

This sequence joins TRBV15 and TRBJ1-1; the match to TRBD1 covers 7 bases. With V trimmed by 1 base and J by 4 bases, 6 bases remained unmatched. The CDR3 runs to 15 residues. The V gene's germline CDR1 is LNHNV and CDR2 YYDKDF (reference sequence). The CDR3 region has the DNA TGTGCCACCAGCAGAGTTGGACAGGTGGGCACTGAAGCTTTCTTT. Protein sequence: CATSRVGQVGTEAFF.

CDR3 sequence: CASSPGQGETDGGYTF. The CDR3 DNA is TGTGCCAGCTCACCGGGACAGGGGGAGACCGATGGGGGCTACACCTTC. This chain uses TRBV18 with TRBJ1-2; 11 positions match TRBD1. The CDR3 extends over 16 amino acids. Germline CDR1 and CDR2: KGHSH and LQKENI. The junction had 11 bases not matched to a gene; V was cut back by 3 bases and J by 8 bases.

This rearrangement joins TRBV7-6 to TRBJ2-2; 9 bases are shared with TRBD2. CDR1 is SGHVS and CDR2 is FNYEAQ in the germline V gene. The CDR3 sequence is 18 residues long. Trimming removed 3 bases from V and 5 bases from J; junction bases left unmatched: 13. CDR3 nucleotide sequence: TGTGCCAGCAGCTTTAGGCTAGCGGGGCCTCGAGGGACCGGGGAGCTGTTTTTT. It codes for CASSFRLAGPRGTGELFF. The variable domain in full, completed from reference TRBV7-6 and TRBJ2-2, reads GAGVSQSPRYKVTKRGQDVALRCDPISGHVSLYWYRQALGQGPEFLTYFNYEAQQDKSGLPNDRFSAERPEGSISTLTIQRTEQRDSAMYRCASSFRLAGPRGTGELFFGEGSRLTVL.

The gene calls are TRBV11-1 and TRBJ1-5; the D is unclear. V lost 6 bases, J lost 4 bases, and 13 bases lay in between. The germline V gene has CDR1 SGHAT and CDR2 FQDESV (reference sequence). The CDR3 is made up of 14 amino acids. This CDR3 is CASSATAANQPQHF. Written as DNA, the CDR3 is TGTGCCAGCAGTGCCACCGCGGCAAATCAGCCCCAGCATTTT.

This clone came up once. The chain employs TRBV19 and TRBJ1-5; D is possibly TRBD1 (5 bases). CDR1 LNHDA and CDR2 SQIVND come from the germline V gene (reference sequence). The CDR3 is made up of 16 amino acids. V was pared by 2 bases and J by 7 bases, with 18 bases between. CDR3 sequence reads: CASSISNSPTVQPQHF. Here the CDR3 DNA reads TGTGCCAGTAGTATAAGTAATTCTCCGACAGTCCAGCCCCAGCATTTT. The whole variable domain, filled in from reference TRBV19 and TRBJ1-5, reads DGGITQSPKYLFRKEGQNVTLSCEQNLNHDAMYWYRQDPGQGLRLIYYSQIVNDFQKGDIAEGYSVSREKKESFPLTVTSAQKNPTAFYLCASSISNSPTVQPQHFGDGTRLSIL.

The chain employs TRBV7-8 and TRBJ1-3; possibly TRBD1 for D (6 bases). The CDR3 has 18 amino acids. Germline V gene sequence: CDR1 SGHVS, CDR2 FQNEAQ. V lost 5 bases and J 0 bases, leaving 20 bases between the germline ends. CDR3: CASSPTRTVVLSGNTIYF. CDR3 coding DNA: TGTGCCAGCAGCCCAACCCGGACAGTAGTACTCTCTGGAAACACCATATATTTT.

The chain combines TRBV7-3 with TRBJ2-5; 7 positions agree with TRBD2. Germline V gene data show CDR1 as SGHTA and CDR2 as FQGTGA. The CDR3 contains 13 residues. The V segment lost 0 bases and the J segment 5 bases; nucleotides outside the gene matches: 0. The CDR3 reads CASSLTGGETQYF. The CDR3 region has the DNA TGTGCCAGCAGCTTAACGGGGGGGGAGACCCAGTACTTC.

CDR3 in amino acids: CASSSSDRAPNGYTF. The CDR3 DNA sequence: TGTGCCAGCAGCTCCTCCGACAGGGCCCCCAATGGCTACACCTTC. The rearrangement joins TRBV7-9 to TRBJ1-2, with TRBD1 matching 7 bases. CDR3 length equals 15 residues. Germline assignment: CDR1 SEHNR and CDR2 FQNEAQ (reference sequence). The V gene end was trimmed by 4 bases and the J gene end by 6 bases; junction bases not matched to a gene: 11.

The chain has TRBV27 and TRBJ2-5; 12 bases match TRBD2. CDR3 length: 15 residues. CDR1 is MNHEY and CDR2 is SMNVEV in the germline V gene (reference sequence). The trim removed 3 bases at V and 5 bases at J, leaving 4 bases unmatched. CDR3 in amino acids: CASSFGLAGSETQYF. The DNA for the CDR3 is TGTGCCAGCAGTTTCGGACTAGCGGGGAGTGAGACCCAGTACTTC.

V gene TRBV6-1 combines with J gene TRBJ1-3; D might be TRBD1 (5 bases). The CDR3 is made up of 16 amino acids. In germline, CDR1 is MNHNS, CDR2 SASEGT. The V end was cut by 2 bases, the J end by 1 base, with 12 bases between. The CDR3 DNA sequence: TGTGCCAGCAGTGAACCTGGGGCAGCATCTGGAAACACCATATATTTT. Translated: CASSEPGAASGNTIYF.

In DNA form, the CDR3 reads TGTGCCAGCAGCTTAGGGGGGGCTGCATCTAACTATGGCTACACCTTC. Translation gives CASSLGGAASNYGYTF. The V gene is TRBV7-3, the J gene TRBJ1-2; D possibly corresponds to TRBD1 (6 bases). The germline V gene has CDR1 SGHTA and CDR2 FQGTGA. CDR3 size: 16 residues. The V gene lost 2 bases and the J gene lost 0 bases, with 13 bases spanning the gap.

The chain has TRBV19 and TRBJ1-2, with D tentatively TRBD1 (6 bases). The V and J ends lost 6 bases and 5 bases respectively, with 13 bases between them. The CDR3 consists of 13 residues. The germline gives CDR1 LNHDA, CDR2 SQIVND (reference sequence). CDR3 region: CASSPQGWYGYTF. DNA for the CDR3: TGTGCCAGTAGCCCACAGGGTTGGTATGGCTACACCTTC.

This chain uses TRBV5-1 with TRBJ1-1; TRBD1 matches at 9 bases. The CDR3 is 15 amino acids. Trimming removed 3 bases from V and 3 bases from J; junction bases left unmatched: 6. Germline CDR1 SGHRS, CDR2 YFSETQ. CDR3 in DNA: TGCGCCAGCAGCTATAGGCGGGACAGGGACACTGAAGCTTTCTTT. It translates to CASSYRRDRDTEAFF.